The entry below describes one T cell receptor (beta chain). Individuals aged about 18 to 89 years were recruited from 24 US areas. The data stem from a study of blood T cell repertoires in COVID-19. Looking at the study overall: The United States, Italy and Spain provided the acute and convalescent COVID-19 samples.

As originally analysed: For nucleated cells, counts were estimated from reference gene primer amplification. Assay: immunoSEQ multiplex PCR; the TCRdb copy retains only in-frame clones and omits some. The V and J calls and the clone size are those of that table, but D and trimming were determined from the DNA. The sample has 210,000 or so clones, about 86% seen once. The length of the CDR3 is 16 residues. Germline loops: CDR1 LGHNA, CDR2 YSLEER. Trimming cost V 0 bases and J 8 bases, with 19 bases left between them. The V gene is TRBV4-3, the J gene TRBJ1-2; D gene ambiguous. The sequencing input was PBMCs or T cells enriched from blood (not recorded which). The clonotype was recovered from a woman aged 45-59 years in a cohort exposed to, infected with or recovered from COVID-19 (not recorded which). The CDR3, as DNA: TGCGCCAGCAGCCAAGATTCGGGAGCCAGTCTTAGCGGCTACACCTTC. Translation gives CASSQDSGASLSGYTF.